This is a list of T cell receptor beta chains from one sample in a study of T cell clonotyping in hematopoietic cell transplantation. The data were produced by immunoSEQ multiplex PCR, yet TCRdb's version contains in-frame clones alone and is incomplete. In the table there are 10,000 to 15,000 clones, over 85% of which are singletons. The sample in question was PBMCs, obtained 100 days after allogeneic stem cell transplant. Receptors were obtained from a female patient aged 45 to 65 who had an allogeneic stem cell transplant from an unrelated donor, so the T cells may come from the graft donor. Some clones in this sample may be carry-over from other donors' samples. Both conserved end residues are part of each CDR3. A D gene is named only where the DNA matches it firmly. Size is stated for part of the rows, as once, few or many counts, or as a class when the clone is expanded.

TRBJ1-4,TRBV28,-,-,TGTGCCAGCAGACGGGGTTCGACTAATGAAAAACTGTTTTTT,CASRRGSTNEKLFF
TRBJ2-1,TRBV7-9,-,-,TGTGCCAGCAGGTCCGGAGTGGAGTGGGGTGAGCAGTTCTTC,CASRSGVEWGEQFF
TRBJ2-6,TRBV19,-,TRBD1,TGTGCCAGTAGTCGGACAGGGGCTGGGGCCAACGTCCTGACTTTC,CASSRTGAGANVLTF
TRBJ2-2,TRBV6-5,-,-,TGTGCCAGCAGGGGCGGGTTCACCGGGGAGCTGTTTTTT,CASRGGFTGELFF
TRBJ1-1,TRBV19,-,-,TGTGCCAGTAGTATAGATGGCCCAGGGTATTCTGAAGCTTTCTTT,CASSIDGPGYSEAFF
TRBJ1-1,TRBV27,-,-,TGTGCCAGCAGTCCCGGCGGGCGTGGGGCTTTCTTT,CASSPGGRGAFF
TRBJ1-4,TRBV19,-,-,TGTGCCAGTAGACCTGGACGTTATAATGAAAAACTGTTTTTT,CASRPGRYNEKLFF
TRBJ1-5,TRBV2,-,-,TGTGCCAGCAGTGAAAGTATGGTCCGGGGCCGAAATCAGCCCCAGCATTTT,CASSESMVRGRNQPQHF
TRBJ2-3,TRBV28,-,-,TGTGCCAGCACCCCGGACTGGAGAGATACGCAGTATTTT,CASTPDWRDTQYF
TRBJ2-5,TRBV7-2,-,TRBD2,TGTGCCAGCAGCATCCCAACGGGGGGGTGGGAGACCCAGTACTTC,CASSIPTGGWETQYF
TRBJ1-2,TRBV6-1,-,-,TGTGCCAGCAGTGAAGCTTGGGGGGGTGGCTACACCTTC,CASSEAWGGGYTF
TRBJ1-2,TRBV28,-,-,TGTGCCAGCAGTTTATCGACGGGACTCTATGGCTACACCTTC,CASSLSTGLYGYTF
TRBJ2-1,TRBV2,-,-,TGTGCCAGCAGTGGTAGTAGGGCCTCCTACAATGAGCAGTTCTTC,CASSGSRASYNEQFF
TRBJ1-1,TRBV7-2,-,-,TGTGCCAGCAGCTTACAGGGCATGAACACTGAAGCTTTCTTT,CASSLQGMNTEAFF
TRBJ1-5,TRBV6-1,-,TRBD1,TGTGCCAGCCCTCAGGACAGGCGGTATCAGCCCCAGCATTTT,CASPQDRRYQPQHF
TRBJ2-7,TRBV29-1,-,-,TGCAGCGTTGAAGAAGCCTACGAGCAGTACTTC,CSVEEAYEQYF
TRBJ2-3,TRBV7-9,-,-,TGTGCCAGCAGCTTATCCTCGAAGGGGAGGCATTTT,CASSLSSKGRHF
TRBJ1-5,TRBV28,-,TRBD1,TGTGCCAGCAGCACCCAGGGGGCGCCTCAGCCCCAGCATTTT,CASSTQGAPQPQHF
TRBJ2-2,TRBV19,-,TRBD2,TGTGCCAGTAAGACTAGCGGGAGAGTGACCGGGGAGCTGTTTTTT,CASKTSGRVTGELFF
TRBJ2-1,TRBV23-1,-,TRBD1,TGCGCCAGCAGTCATATGATTCTTCGGGGACAGGCGCGGAATGAGCAGTTCTTC,CASSHMILRGQARNEQFF
TRBJ1-2,TRBV11-2,-,-,TGTGCCAGCAGCTTTAGTTTAGGGGAGTCCTATGGCTACACCTTC,CASSFSLGESYGYTF
TRBJ2-2,TRBV7-2,-,-,TGTGCCAGCAGCTTCAGCGGTCCGAACACCGGGGAGCTGTTTTTT,CASSFSGPNTGELFF
TRBJ2-1,TRBV7-2,-,-,TGTGCCAGCAGCTTAGCCATAAGTCAGCGGTTCTCCTACAATGAGCAGTTCTTC,CASSLAISQRFSYNEQFF
TRBJ1-2,TRBV10-3,-,-,TGTGCCATCAGTGAGTCAGGGCACTATGGCTACACCTTC,CAISESGHYGYTF
TRBJ2-1,TRBV5-8,-,TRBD2,TGTGCCAGCAGCTTCCGCGGGAGTGTCTACAATGAGCAGTTCTTC,CASSFRGSVYNEQFF
TRBJ2-7,TRBV11-1,-,TRBD1,TGTGCCAGCAGCACAGGACAGGGGGCCTACGAGCAGTACTTC,CASSTGQGAYEQYF
TRBJ1-2,TRBV19,-,-,TGTGCCAGTAGTAGATTCCTTGAGACTAACTATGGCTACACCTTC,CASSRFLETNYGYTF
TRBJ2-3,TRBV19,-,TRBD1,TGTGCCAGTAGTATAGGTCGGGACAGGGGTAAAGCAGATACGCAGTATTTT,CASSIGRDRGKADTQYF
TRBJ1-1,TRBV6-1,-,-,TGTGCCAGCACCAAGGGGGGGGGATTAGAAGCTTTCTTT,CASTKGGGLEAFF
TRBJ1-3,TRBV19,-,-,TGTGCCAGTAGTGCCAACAGGGACTCCCACAGCACCATATATTTT,CASSANRDSHSTIYF
TRBJ1-5,TRBV2,once,TRBD1,TGTGCCAGCAGCTCCGGGACAGGGTATCAGCCCCAGCATTTT,CASSSGTGYQPQHF
TRBJ2-5,TRBV19,-,-,TGTGCCAGTAGTATCACTAACACCGAGACCCAGTACTTC,CASSITNTETQYF
TRBJ1-4,TRBV6-5,-,TRBD1,TGTGCCAGCAGTTATATGCGGGACAGGTCTGAAAAACTGTTTTTT,CASSYMRDRSEKLFF
TRBJ2-5,TRBV2,-,TRBD2,TGTGCCAGCAGCCTAGCGGGGGGGAACAAGGAAGAGACCCAGTACTTC,CASSLAGGNKEETQYF
TRBJ2-7,TRBV11-3,-,-,TGTGCCAGCAGCTTAAACACGGACTACGAGCAGTACTTC,CASSLNTDYEQYF
TRBJ1-2,TRBV7-9,-,-,TGTGCCAGCAGCTTAGACGGGGACGGCTACACCTTC,CASSLDGDGYTF
TRBJ2-1,TRBV7-8,few,-,TGTGCCAGCAGCTTAAAGCTAGAACCCTACAATGAGCAGTTCTTC,CASSLKLEPYNEQFF
TRBJ1-5,TRBV19,-,-,TGTGCCAGTAGTGAAAGGGCCGGATATAGCAATCAGCCCCAGCATTTT,CASSERAGYSNQPQHF
TRBJ1-1,TRBV30,-,TRBD1,TGTGCCTGGGGAGGGGGCGCGGAAGCTTTCTTT,CAWGGGAEAFF
TRBJ2-1,TRBV5-1,once,-,TGCGCCAGCAGCTTGGTGCCCTACAATGAGCAGTTCTTC,CASSLVPYNEQFF
TRBJ1-1,TRBV14,-,-,TGTGCCAGCAGCCAAGATTCAGGGATCACTGAAGCTTTCTTT,CASSQDSGITEAFF
TRBJ1-5,TRBV30,-,-,TGTGCCTGGAGTGCAATAGAATCCGGAGCCCAGCATTTT,CAWSAIESGAQHF